The 32 T cell receptor beta chains below all came from one sample that was sequenced in a study of blood T cell repertoires in COVID-19 (dated by TCRdb to 2020 to 2022). Library prep was done by the immunoSEQ multiplex PCR assay. As stored in TCRdb, this immuneACCESS dataset retains in-frame rearrangements with V and J assigned. A fraction of the clones does not appear; measured against another copy, unresolved V genes explain less than half of the discrepancy, and the remainder lacks a known reason. This sample comprises about 200,000 clones, over 60% of them detected only once. The ten largest clones take up around 5.4% of the sample. Sequencing was done on a sample of peripheral blood. Receptors originate from a woman aged 70-85 years with acute or convalescent COVID-19.

The chain carries TRBV5-4 and TRBJ1-1; 11 positions agree with TRBD1. The ends lost 4 bases at V and 3 bases at J; junction bases unmatched: 2. CDR1 and CDR2 from the germline V gene are SGHNT and YYREEE (reference sequence). The CDR3 consists of 14 residues. In DNA, the CDR3 is TGTGCCAGCAGCAAGGGACAGGGGGACACTGAAGCTTTCTTT. Its translation is CASSKGQGDTEAFF.

A note on this clone: Other nucleotide sequences from this sample produce the same CDR3. The chain joins TRBV28 to TRBJ2-3; D might be TRBD2 (6 bases). V lost 2 bases and J lost 3, with 9 bases in between. The germline gives CDR1 MDHEN, CDR2 SYDVKM. The CDR3 extends over 14 amino acids. The CDR3 is CASSLGRRTDTQYF. The CDR3 DNA reads TGTGCCAGCAGTTTAGGGAGGAGGACAGATACGCAGTATTTT.

The rearrangement links TRBV18 to TRBJ2-3, with D unclear. The CDR3 is made up of 14 amino acids. Germline CDR1 is KGHSH and CDR2 is LQKENI. V was clipped by 2 bases and J by 0 bases, with 6 bases between them. The CDR3 bases are TGTGCCAGCTCACCATGGCCTAGCACAGATACGCAGTATTTT. Amino acid sequence: CASSPWPSTDTQYF.

On this clone: Relative to the germline gene, one junction end is altered; a read error may explain this. The chain uses TRBV10-3 and TRBJ2-1; D call uncertain. The length of the CDR3 is 14 residues. Germline V gene data show CDR1 as ENHRY and CDR2 as SYGVKD. CDR3 amino acids: CATARGLSNNEQFF. The CDR3 region has the DNA TGTGCCACCGCAAGAGGCCTCTCCAACAATGAGCAGTTCTTC.

The V gene is TRBV19, the J gene TRBJ2-1; 9 bases match TRBD1. CDR1 is LNHDA and CDR2 is SQIVND in the germline V gene (reference sequence). The CDR3 has 15 amino acids. After removal of 10 bases from V and 7 bases from J, the junction contained 14 bases not matched to a gene. The CDR3 spells CANARGQGGDNEQFF. In nucleotides, the CDR3 is TGTGCCAACGCCCGGGGACAGGGAGGAGATAATGAGCAGTTCTTC.

V gene TRBV18 combines with J gene TRBJ2-1; a weak D match, TRBD2 (5 bases). Germline V CDR1 and CDR2: KGHSH, LQKENI. Trimming took off 2 bases at V and 7 bases at J, with 6 bases between the two ends. CDR3 length: 12 residues. The DNA of the CDR3 is TGTGCCAGCTCACCAGAGCGGAATGAGCAGTTCTTC. Its protein is CASSPERNEQFF.

As to this clone: Other nucleotide sequences from this sample produce the same CDR3. The gene calls are TRBV7-3 and TRBJ1-2, with TRBD1 matching over 11 bases. From germline, CDR1 is SGHTA and CDR2 FQGTGA. The CDR3 is 14 amino acids. V lost 2 bases to trimming and J lost 7 bases; unmatched junction nucleotides: 3. CDR3 coding DNA: TGTGCCAGCAGCTTATTGGGACAGGGGGGTGGCTACACCTTC. It translates to CASSLLGQGGGYTF.

Here the CDR3 DNA reads TGTGCCAGCAGTGAACAGGGAAATTCACCCCTCCACTTT. This translates into CASSEQGNSPLHF. This chain links TRBV2 with TRBJ1-6; a possible D gene is TRBD1 (5 bases). Looked up from germline, CDR1 is SNHLY and CDR2 is FYNNEI. V lost 2 bases, J lost 7 bases, and 6 bases lay in between. CDR3 length: 13 amino acids.

This rearrangement joins TRBV10-3 to TRBJ2-3; D remains ambiguous. The CDR3 extends over 14 amino acids. V dropped 1 base and J dropped 5 bases, with 10 bases sitting between them. Germline V CDR1 and CDR2: ENHRY, SYGVKD. CDR3 sequence (DNA): TGTGCCATCAGTGAGTATAACAGTCAAGATACGCAGTATTTT. Amino acids: CAISEYNSQDTQYF.

The chain uses TRBV7-6 and TRBJ2-5; maybe TRBD2 (5 bases). The CDR3 consists of 15 residues. Germline V gene lookup returns CDR1 SGHVS and CDR2 FNYEAQ. Deletions cut 1 base from V and 2 bases from J, with 11 bases between. CDR3 amino acids: CASSLGGLVQETQYF. The DNA for the CDR3 is TGTGCCAGCAGCTTAGGAGGGTTAGTTCAAGAGACCCAGTACTTC.

Points on this clone: One junction end does not reproduce the germline sequence, and a read error may be involved. The chain links TRBV6-1 to TRBJ2-4; unclear D gene. The CDR3 runs to 11 residues. Germline CDR1 and CDR2: MNHNS and SASEGT. The DNA for the CDR3 is TGTGCCACCAGTGAAGGCGACATTCAGTACTTC. Translated, it gives CATSEGDIQYF.

This chain's CDR3 is CASSYVGGRADEQYF. The CDR3 coding sequence is TGTGCCAGCAGTTACGTCGGCGGGAGGGCCGACGAGCAGTACTTC. This chain uses TRBV6-6 with TRBJ2-7; TRBD2 agrees at 9 bases. Germline loops: CDR1 MNHNY, CDR2 SVGAGI (reference sequence). J gave up 5 bases and V 2 bases, and 7 bases lay outside the gene matches. CDR3 length: 15 residues.

This chain connects TRBV7-3 to TRBJ1-2; D may be TRBD1 (5 bases). Looked up from germline, CDR1 is SGHTA and CDR2 is FQGTGA. The CDR3 is 14 amino acids. Trimming cost V 2 bases and J 6 bases, with 13 bases left between them. The CDR3 bases are TGTGCCAGCAGCTTAGCTTTTGGGGGGGATGGCTACACCTTC. This encodes CASSLAFGGDGYTF. The full variable domain, with the rest looked up from reference TRBV7-3 and TRBJ1-2, is GAGVSQTPSNKVTEKGKYVELRCDPISGHTALYWYRQSLGQGPEFLIYFQGTGAADDSGLPNDRFFAVRPEGSVSTLKIQRTERGDSAVYLCASSLAFGGDGYTFGSGTRLTVV.

The rearrangement links TRBV18 to TRBJ2-7; 11 bases match TRBD1. The V gene end was trimmed by 3 bases and the J gene end by 5 bases; junction bases not matched to a gene: 6. The CDR3 consists of 15 residues. Per germline, CDR1 KGHSH and CDR2 LQKENI. The CDR3 sequence is CASSPMGQGVNEQYF. CDR3 in DNA: TGTGCCAGCTCACCGATGGGACAGGGGGTCAACGAGCAGTACTTC.

The chain uses TRBV11-1 and TRBJ2-7; possibly TRBD1 for D (6 bases). The CDR3 contains 13 residues. Germline V lookup: CDR1 SGHAT, CDR2 FQDESV (reference sequence). The V and J ends lost 1 base and 3 bases respectively, with 7 bases between them. DNA of the CDR3: TGTGCCAGCAGCTTAGACAGGGTCTACGAGCAGTACTTC. It yields the protein CASSLDRVYEQYF.

V usage is TRBV19 and J usage is TRBJ2-5; 7 nucleotides agree with TRBD2. V dropped 7 bases and J dropped 4; count of bases not matched to a gene: 15. The germline gives CDR1 LNHDA, CDR2 SQIVND (reference sequence). CDR3 length: 16 amino acids. The CDR3 nucleotides read TGTGCCAGTAAGTCGCATTGGGCGGGAGATCGAGAGACCCAGTACTTC. Its translation is CASKSHWAGDRETQYF.

This chain uses TRBV2 with TRBJ2-1; a possible D gene is TRBD1 (5 bases). The ends were cut back, 4 bases at V and 9 bases at J, with 13 bases in the middle. The CDR3 is 13 residues long. CDR1 is SNHLY and CDR2 is FYNNEI in the germline V gene. CDR3 in amino acids: CASSVQGGGEQFF. CDR3 in DNA: TGTGCCAGCAGTGTCCAGGGCGGCGGTGAGCAGTTCTTC.

The rearrangement joins TRBV14 to TRBJ1-4, with D perhaps TRBD1 (5 bases). There are 14 residues in the CDR3. Germline CDR1 SGHDN, CDR2 FVKESK. Between the trimmed V and J ends, which lost 4 bases and 0 bases, there was a span of 6 bases. As DNA, the CDR3 is TGTGCCAGCAGCCCGACAGCAACTAATGAAAAACTGTTTTTT. Translating it yields CASSPTATNEKLFF.

The chain combines TRBV2 with TRBJ2-2, with D uncertain. Germline assignment: CDR1 SNHLY and CDR2 FYNNEI. With 6 bases removed from V and 0 bases from J, the gap between germline ends came to 8 bases. CDR3 length: 14 residues. The CDR3 nucleotides are TGTGCCAGCAGGCGGCTAGCGAACACCGGGGAGCTGTTTTTT. It codes for CASRRLANTGELFF.

V is TRBV23-1 and J is TRBJ2-7; the D gene is possibly TRBD2 (5 bases). TRBV23-1 is labeled an ORF, and its function is uncertain. The CDR3 runs to 14 residues. V gave up 2 bases and J gave up 0 bases, with 8 bases separating them. This CDR3 reads CASSQVRASYEQYF. CDR3 nucleotide sequence: TGCGCCAGCAGTCAAGTGAGGGCCTCCTACGAGCAGTACTTC.

CDR3 nucleotides: TGCGCCAGCAGCACGGGACAGGCTAACTATGGCTACACCTTC. It yields the protein CASSTGQANYGYTF. The chain recombines TRBV5-1 with TRBJ1-2; 8 nucleotides line up with TRBD1. From germline, CDR1 is SGHRS and CDR2 YFSETQ. The J segment lost 0 bases and the V segment lost 4 bases, leaving 2 bases of the junction unmatched. CDR3 length: 14 amino acids.

This chain links TRBV28 with TRBJ1-3; 8 bases align to TRBD1. Trimming took 4 bases from V and 8 from J; bases not matched to a gene: 10. Germline V gene lookup returns CDR1 MDHEN and CDR2 SYDVKM. The CDR3 consists of 15 residues. CDR3 sequence: CASSSQGASRDTIYF. In DNA form, the CDR3 reads TGTGCCAGCAGTTCCCAGGGGGCTTCGCGAGACACCATATATTTT.

The chain uses TRBV18 and TRBJ2-1, with 14 bases lining up with TRBD2. Germline CDR1 is KGHSH and CDR2 is LQKENI. The CDR3 has 20 residues. The V and J ends lost 3 bases and 4 bases, in that order; junction bases with no gene match: 14. The CDR3 here is CASSPQAGTSGSAGYNEQFF. CDR3 nucleotide sequence: TGTGCCAGCTCACCGCAAGCCGGGACTAGCGGGAGTGCAGGGTACAATGAGCAGTTCTTC.

The chain uses TRBV28 and TRBJ2-7, with 8 nucleotides matching TRBD1. V shed 2 bases and J 6 bases; nucleotides not matched to a gene: 9. The CDR3 runs 15 residues. The V gene's germline CDR1 is MDHEN and CDR2 SYDVKM. CDR3 DNA: TGTGCCAGCAGTTTAAGTGCCCAGGGGGCGGTCGAGCAGTACTTC. It encodes CASSLSAQGAVEQYF.

There are a few counts of this clone. This chain joins TRBV15 and TRBJ2-7; the D gene is possibly TRBD2 (5 bases). Germline V gene lookup returns CDR1 LNHNV and CDR2 YYDKDF (reference sequence). Between the trimmed V and J ends, which lost 6 bases and 2 bases, there was a span of 14 bases. CDR3 length: 14 amino acids. CDR3 coding DNA: TGTGCCACCAGTGGACTCGGGCGAGCCTACGAGCAGTACTTC. The encoded protein is CATSGLGRAYEQYF.

The gene calls are TRBV5-1 and TRBJ1-3; D is possibly TRBD1 (5 bases). V lost 4 bases to trimming and J lost 1 base, with 15 bases between them. CDR3 length: 16 residues. The germline V gene encodes CDR1 SGHRS and CDR2 YFSETQ. The CDR3 nucleotides are TGCGCCAGCAGCGGGGGGTACTCGGGATCTGGAAACACCATATATTTT. This codes for CASSGGYSGSGNTIYF.

The gene calls are TRBV5-4 and TRBJ1-4, with 9 positions matching TRBD1. With 4 bases clipped from V and 7 bases from J, the junction kept 11 bases outside the gene matches. The CDR3 is 16 residues long. The V gene's germline CDR1 is SGHNT and CDR2 YYREEE (reference sequence). Here the CDR3 reads CASSLSTGGRGEKLFF. CDR3 nucleotide sequence: TGTGCCAGCAGCCTATCAACAGGGGGCCGGGGTGAAAAACTGTTTTTT.

V gene TRBV12-3 or TRBV12-4 combines with J gene TRBJ1-4, with D unclear. The CDR3 has 11 residues. The ends were cut back, 3 bases at V and 13 bases at J, with 9 bases in the middle. CDR3 nucleotide sequence: TGTGCCAGCAGTTTTAGGCGACTACTGTTTTTT. Translating it yields CASSFRRLLFF.

The gene calls are TRBV7-9 and TRBJ2-5, with unresolved D. Per the germline V gene, CDR1 is SEHNR and CDR2 is FQNEAQ (reference sequence). The CDR3 consists of 12 residues. The V gene lost 6 bases and the J gene lost 7 bases, with 12 bases spanning the gap. The CDR3 DNA follows: TGTGCCAGCAGTACCCAGGATGTGACCCAGTACTTC. Encoded protein: CASSTQDVTQYF.

The chain is built from TRBV5-6 and TRBJ1-1; D ambiguous. Trimming took off 0 bases at V and 0 bases at J, with 3 bases between the two ends. Germline CDR1 SGHDT, CDR2 YYEEEE. CDR3 length equals 13 residues. This CDR3 is CASSLAVNTEAFF. As DNA, the CDR3 is TGTGCCAGCAGCTTGGCGGTGAACACTGAAGCTTTCTTT.

The chain is built from TRBV14 and TRBJ2-3, with unresolved D. Trimming took off 1 base at V and 2 bases at J, with 4 bases between the two ends. Germline V CDR1 and CDR2: SGHDN, FVKESK. The CDR3 has 13 residues. The CDR3 loop reads CASSQANTDTQYF. The CDR3 nucleotides read TGTGCCAGCAGCCAAGCAAACACAGATACGCAGTATTTT.

The chain uses TRBV5-1 and TRBJ2-7; possible D gene TRBD2, 6 bases. V was clipped by 0 bases and J by 3 bases, with 7 bases between them. The CDR3 is 13 amino acids. CDR1 is SGHRS and CDR2 is YFSETQ in the germline V gene. In DNA, the CDR3 is TGCGCCAGCAGCTTGGGGAGGGTCTACGAGCAGTACTTC. Its protein product is CASSLGRVYEQYF.